This passage covers 8 T cell receptor beta chains from one sample sequenced in a study of response to subunit inactivated influenza vaccine. MiXCR, run by TCRdb on the RT-PCR reads, gives a single entry per CDR3 protein. The table shows almost 600,000 distinct CDR3 sequences, with about 15% occurring only once. This sample comprised PBMCs from blood, obtained about 11 days after vaccination. The receptors were gathered from a man in his fifties or sixties who received an inactivated influenza vaccine.

The V and J genes are TRBV5-1 and TRBJ1-4; D is unresolved. The CDR3 totals 15 residues. Germline CDR1 and CDR2: SGHRS and YFSETQ. The V end was cut by 0 bases, the J end by 0 bases, with 6 bases between. Written as DNA, the CDR3 is TGCGCCAGCAGCTTGGAAGTCCCAACTAATGAAAAACTGTTTTTT. Protein product: CASSLEVPTNEKLFF.

This clonotype occurred many times. The chain carries TRBV7-8 and TRBJ1-1; D not certain. Trimming pared 3 bases from V and 7 bases from J, leaving 21 bases between. CDR1 and CDR2 (germline): SGHVS, FQNEAQ. This CDR3 has 16 residues. CDR3 loop: CASSLSAAPYLFEAFF. For the CDR3, the DNA is TGTGCCAGCAGCTTGTCGGCGGCCCCGTACCTCTTTGAAGCTTTCTTT.

This clonotype was counted between two and nine times. The rearrangement joins TRBV20-1 to TRBJ1-5; TRBD1 might be the D (6 bases). Germline CDR1 and CDR2: DFQATT and SNEGSKA (reference sequence). This CDR3 spans 14 amino acids. V was trimmed by 2 bases and J by 6 bases, leaving 14 bases between them. The CDR3 loop reads CSARSGQRGQPQHF. CDR3 coding DNA: TGCAGTGCTAGATCGGGACAAAGAGGTCAGCCCCAGCATTTT.

This clonotype was counted between two and nine times. This rearrangement joins TRBV6-2 or TRBV6-3 to TRBJ1-5; no firm D call. The CDR3 is 11 amino acids. V lost 5 bases and J 10 bases, leaving 9 bases between the germline ends. From germline, CDR1 is MNHEY and CDR2 SVGEGT. CDR3 amino acids: CASSQGPPQHF. The CDR3 bases are TGTGCCAGCAGTCAAGGGCCTCCCCAGCATTTT.

This clonotype came up many times. CDR3 sequence (DNA): TGTGCCAGCAGGCTGGGTTGGCGGGAGGGCCCCGGGCCCTACAATGAGCAGTTCTTC. Translated: CASRLGWREGPGPYNEQFF. The chain joins TRBV7-8 to TRBJ2-1; 9 positions match TRBD2. V lost 6 bases to trimming and J lost 2 bases; unmatched junction nucleotides: 17. This CDR3 is 19 amino acids long. The germline gives CDR1 SGHVS, CDR2 FQNEAQ.

The V call is TRBV28, the J call TRBJ1-6, with TRBD1 matching 7 bases. This CDR3 is 18 amino acids long. Germline V gene sequence: CDR1 MDHEN, CDR2 SYDVKM. V trimming: 5 bases; J trimming: 7 bases; junction bases outside the gene matches: 17. In nucleotides, the CDR3 is TGTGCCAGCAGTCTTAGAACCCCCAAGGACAGGAAAAATTCACCCCTCCACTTT. Protein product: CASSLRTPKDRKNSPLHF.

V gene TRBV10-3 combines with J gene TRBJ2-2; D call uncertain. Germline V gene data show CDR1 as ENHRY and CDR2 as SYGVKD. The CDR3 has 13 amino acids. Trimming pared 4 bases from V and 8 bases from J, leaving 11 bases between. This CDR3 reads CAISGSRGGELFF. The DNA of the CDR3 is TGTGCCATCAGTGGGTCGCGTGGAGGGGAGCTGTTTTTT.

The rearrangement joins TRBV10-3 to TRBJ2-3; 7 bases are shared with TRBD1. Germline V lookup: CDR1 ENHRY, CDR2 SYGVKD. Trimming at V came to 7 bases and at J to 3 bases, leaving 4 bases not matched to a gene. The CDR3 spans 13 residues. The CDR3 DNA reads as TGTGCCATCAAAGGACAGGATACAGATACGCAGTATTTT. Translating gives CAIKGQDTDTQYF.